This T cell receptor beta chain was documented in a study of a mutant IDH1 vaccine in newly diagnosed glioma. Overall study: Vaccinations were initiated 4-6 weeks following radiotherapy alone, or were given together with temozolomide cycles. It was radiotherapy, temozolomide, or both that patients received previously, with most receiving both.

This table comes from immunoSEQ multiplex PCR, and its TCRdb copy is limited to in-frame clones, with some not included. The table has around 56,000 clones, 80% to 90% seen once. In the case of this clone: As yet, its antigen is unknown. Its ends do not fully match the called genes, so a read error is possible.

Study-level findings and limits: Patients showed vaccine-induced immune responses at a rate of 80% to 95%.

Germline CDR1 and CDR2: LGHNA and YNFKEQ. There are 13 residues in the CDR3. As to time point: week 23, last vaccination. Vaccinated patients received 300 ug of mutant IDH1 20-mer peptide per dose, with topical imiquimod. Source: PBMCs, taken from a glioma patient whose treatment included an IDH1 peptide vaccine. The genes are TRBV4-2 and TRBJ2-5; tentatively, D is TRBD1 or TRBD2 (5 bases each). The clonotype originates from a woman aged 40 to 50 with glioma. Some clones in this sample may be carry-over from other donors' samples. The CDR3 coding sequence is TGTGCCAGCAGCCAAGAGTTCGGGCAGGGACGGAACTTC. Its protein is CASSQEFGQGRNF.